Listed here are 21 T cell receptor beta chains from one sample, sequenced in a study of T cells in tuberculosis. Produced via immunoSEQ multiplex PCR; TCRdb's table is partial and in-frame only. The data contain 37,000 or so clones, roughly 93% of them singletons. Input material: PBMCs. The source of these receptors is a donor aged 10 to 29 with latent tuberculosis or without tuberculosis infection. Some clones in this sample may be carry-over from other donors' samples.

CDR3 sequence: CASSGTSESSYNEQFF. CDR3 sequence (DNA): TGTGCCAGCTCAGGGACTAGCGAGAGCTCCTACAATGAGCAGTTCTTC. The rearrangement links TRBV18 to TRBJ2-1, with 10 nucleotides matching TRBD2. Germline CDR1 reads KGHSH; CDR2 reads LQKENI. Trimming took 5 bases from V and 0 from J; bases not matched to a gene: 4. The CDR3 contains 16 residues.

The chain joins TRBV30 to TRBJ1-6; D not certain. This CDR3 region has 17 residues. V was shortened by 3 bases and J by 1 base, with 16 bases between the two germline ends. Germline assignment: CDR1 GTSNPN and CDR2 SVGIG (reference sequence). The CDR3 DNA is TGTGCCTGGAGCGCGCGACGGAGGAATTCCTATAATTCACCCCTCCACTTT. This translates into CAWSARRRNSYNSPLHF.

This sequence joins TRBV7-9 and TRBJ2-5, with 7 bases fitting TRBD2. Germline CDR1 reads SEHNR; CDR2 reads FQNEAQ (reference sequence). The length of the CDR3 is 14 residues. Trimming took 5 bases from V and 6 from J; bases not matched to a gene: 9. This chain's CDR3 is CASSRGLPTQTQYF. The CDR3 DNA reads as TGTGCCAGCAGCCGGGGACTACCTACCCAGACCCAGTACTTC.

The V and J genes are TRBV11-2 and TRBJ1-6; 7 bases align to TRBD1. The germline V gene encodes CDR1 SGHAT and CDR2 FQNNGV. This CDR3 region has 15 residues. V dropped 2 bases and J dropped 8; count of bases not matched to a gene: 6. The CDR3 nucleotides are TGTGCCAGCAGCTTATCGGGACAGCTGGATTCACCCCTCCACTTT. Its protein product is CASSLSGQLDSPLHF.

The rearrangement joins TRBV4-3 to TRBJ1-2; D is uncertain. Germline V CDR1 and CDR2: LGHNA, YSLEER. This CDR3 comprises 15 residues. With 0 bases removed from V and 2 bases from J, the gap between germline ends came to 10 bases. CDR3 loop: CASSQDQDGNYGYTF. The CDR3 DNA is TGCGCCAGCAGCCAAGACCAGGATGGGAACTATGGCTACACCTTC.

In DNA form, the CDR3 reads TGTGCCAGCAGTTCCGGGACAGGGATCTATGGCTACACCTTC. Translating it yields CASSSGTGIYGYTF. The gene calls are TRBV5-6 and TRBJ1-2; 9 bases are shared with TRBD1. Germline CDR1 SGHDT, CDR2 YYEEEE. V was clipped by 5 bases and J by 4 bases; unmatched bases: 6. The CDR3 is 14 amino acids.

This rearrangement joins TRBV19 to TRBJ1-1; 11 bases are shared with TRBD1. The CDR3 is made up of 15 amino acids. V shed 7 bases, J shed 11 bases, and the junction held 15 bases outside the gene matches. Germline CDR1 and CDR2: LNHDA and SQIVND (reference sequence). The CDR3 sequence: CASTHGDRGVRNAFF. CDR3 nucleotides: TGTGCCAGTACACACGGGGACAGGGGGGTCCGGAACGCTTTCTTT.

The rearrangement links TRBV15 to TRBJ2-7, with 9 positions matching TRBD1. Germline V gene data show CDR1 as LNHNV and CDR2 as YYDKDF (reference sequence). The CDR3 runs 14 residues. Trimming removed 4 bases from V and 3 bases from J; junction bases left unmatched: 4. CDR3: CATSMGQGDYEQYF. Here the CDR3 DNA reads TGTGCCACCAGCATGGGACAGGGTGACTACGAGCAGTACTTC.

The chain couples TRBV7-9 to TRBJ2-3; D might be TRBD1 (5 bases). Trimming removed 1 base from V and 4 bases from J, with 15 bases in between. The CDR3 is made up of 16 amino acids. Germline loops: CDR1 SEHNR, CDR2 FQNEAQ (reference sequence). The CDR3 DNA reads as TGTGCCAGCAGCTTAGGGAAAGGTAGCAGGGCAGATACGCAGTATTTT. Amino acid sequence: CASSLGKGSRADTQYF.

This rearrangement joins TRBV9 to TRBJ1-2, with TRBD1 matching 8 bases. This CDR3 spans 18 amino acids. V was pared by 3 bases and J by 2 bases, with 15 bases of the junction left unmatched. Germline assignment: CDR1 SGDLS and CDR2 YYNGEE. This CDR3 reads CASSASPGQATKNYGYTF. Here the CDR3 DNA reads TGTGCCAGCAGCGCCTCCCCGGGACAGGCAACCAAGAACTATGGCTACACCTTC.

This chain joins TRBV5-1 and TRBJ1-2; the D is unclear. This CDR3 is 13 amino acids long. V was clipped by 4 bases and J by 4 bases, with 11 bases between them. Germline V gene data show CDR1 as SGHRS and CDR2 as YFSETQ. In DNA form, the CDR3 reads TGCGCCAGCAGCGAGTTCGGGGTCTATGGCTACACCTTC. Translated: CASSEFGVYGYTF.

The CDR3 is CASSDYHLGGYEQYF. CDR3 sequence (DNA): TGTGCCAGCAGTGATTATCATTTAGGAGGGTACGAGCAGTACTTC. The chain couples TRBV6-1 to TRBJ2-7; D may be TRBD2 (6 bases). The V gene's germline CDR1 is MNHNS and CDR2 SASEGT. The CDR3 length is 15 residues. V dropped 3 bases and J dropped 4 bases, with 16 bases sitting between them.

The CDR3 sequence is CASSARQGIDEQYF. CDR3 coding DNA: TGTGCCAGCAGTGCGAGACAGGGGATTGACGAGCAGTACTTC. The chain has TRBV2 and TRBJ2-7; 8 bases map to TRBD1. The CDR3 consists of 14 residues. Germline CDR1 and CDR2: SNHLY and FYNNEI. V was clipped by 4 bases and J by 5 bases; unmatched bases: 7.

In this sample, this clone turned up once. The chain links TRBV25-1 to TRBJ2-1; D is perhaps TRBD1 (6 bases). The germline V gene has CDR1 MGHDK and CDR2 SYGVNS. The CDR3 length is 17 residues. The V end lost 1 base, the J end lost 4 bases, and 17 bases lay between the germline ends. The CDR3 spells CASSESTLGGRYNEQFF. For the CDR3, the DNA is TGTGCCAGCAGTGAATCGACCCTAGGGGGACGATACAATGAGCAGTTCTTC.

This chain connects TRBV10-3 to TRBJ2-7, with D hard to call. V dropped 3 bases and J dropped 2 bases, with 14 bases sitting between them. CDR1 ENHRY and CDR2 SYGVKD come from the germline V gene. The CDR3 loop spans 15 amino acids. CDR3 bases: TGTGCCATCAGTGAAACGCGGCAGAGTACCTACGAGCAGTACGTC. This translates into CAISETRQSTYEQYV.

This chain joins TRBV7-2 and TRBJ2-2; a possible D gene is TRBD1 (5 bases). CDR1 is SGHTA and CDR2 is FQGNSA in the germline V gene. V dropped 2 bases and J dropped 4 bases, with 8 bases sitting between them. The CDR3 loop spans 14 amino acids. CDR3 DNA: TGTGCCAGCAGCTTACAGGGTTCCACCGGGGAGCTGTTTTTT. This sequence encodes CASSLQGSTGELFF.

The CDR3 spells CASSFLAGGPTDTQYF. CDR3 nucleotides: TGTGCCAGCAGCTTTCTAGCGGGGGGGCCCACAGATACGCAGTATTTT. This chain connects TRBV7-9 to TRBJ2-3, with 12 positions matching TRBD2. Germline V gene sequence: CDR1 SEHNR, CDR2 FQNEAQ (reference sequence). With V trimmed by 3 bases and J by 2 bases, 3 bases remained unmatched. The CDR3 is 16 residues long.

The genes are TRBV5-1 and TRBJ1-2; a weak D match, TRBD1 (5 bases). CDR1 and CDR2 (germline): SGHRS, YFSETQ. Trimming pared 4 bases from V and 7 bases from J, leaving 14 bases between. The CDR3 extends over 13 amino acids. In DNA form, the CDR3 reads TGCGCCAGCAGCCCGGGGACTTTCCCTGGCTACACCTTC. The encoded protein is CASSPGTFPGYTF.

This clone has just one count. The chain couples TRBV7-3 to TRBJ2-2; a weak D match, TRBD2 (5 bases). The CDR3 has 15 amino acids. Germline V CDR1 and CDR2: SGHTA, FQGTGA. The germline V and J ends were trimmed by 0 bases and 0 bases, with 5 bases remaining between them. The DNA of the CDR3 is TGTGCCAGCAGCTTAACTAGCGCGAACACCGGGGAGCTGTTTTTT. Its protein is CASSLTSANTGELFF. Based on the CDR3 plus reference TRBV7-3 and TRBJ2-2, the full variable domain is GAGVSQTPSNKVTEKGKYVELRCDPISGHTALYWYRQSLGQGPEFLIYFQGTGAADDSGLPNDRFFAVRPEGSVSTLKIQRTERGDSAVYLCASSLTSANTGELFFGEGSRLTVL.

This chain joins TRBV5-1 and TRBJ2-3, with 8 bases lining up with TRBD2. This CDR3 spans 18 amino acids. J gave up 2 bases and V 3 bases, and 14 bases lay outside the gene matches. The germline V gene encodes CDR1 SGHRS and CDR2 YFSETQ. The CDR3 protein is CASSSYPGVAGPTDTQYF. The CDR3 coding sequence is TGCGCCAGCAGCTCCTACCCTGGGGTAGCGGGGCCCACAGATACGCAGTATTTT.

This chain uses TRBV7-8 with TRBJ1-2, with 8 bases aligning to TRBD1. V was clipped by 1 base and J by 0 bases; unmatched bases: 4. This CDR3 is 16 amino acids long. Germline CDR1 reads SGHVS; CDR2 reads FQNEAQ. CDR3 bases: TGTGCCAGCAGCTTAGGGACAGGGCCAGCTAACTATGGCTACACCTTC. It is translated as CASSLGTGPANYGYTF. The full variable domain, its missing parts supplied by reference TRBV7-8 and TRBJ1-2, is GAGVSQSPRYKVAKRGQDVALRCDPISGHVSLFWYQQALGQGPEFLTYFQNEAQLDKSGLPSDRFFAERPEGSVSTLKIQRTQQEDSAVYLCASSLGTGPANYGYTFGSGTRLTVV.